These 19 T cell receptor beta chains were all obtained from the same sample, sequenced in a study of cytomegalovirus exposure and HLA in healthy donors. The method was immunoSEQ multiplex PCR; TCRdb's version includes in-frame clones alone and lacks a portion of them. There are under 75,000 clones in the sample; almost 95% occur only once, and 5.3% lies in the top ten. The sequencing input was PBMCs. The origin of the receptors is a young man in good health and CMV-seropositive.

The chain recombines TRBV28 with TRBJ2-3; TRBD2 might be the D (7 bases). CDR1 is MDHEN and CDR2 is SYDVKM in the germline V gene. This CDR3 comprises 14 residues. V shed 8 bases and J shed 4 bases, with 16 bases lying between them. CDR3 protein: CASLAGARSDTQYF. As DNA, the CDR3 is TGTGCCAGCTTGGCGGGGGCTCGGTCAGATACGCAGTATTTT.

The chain joins TRBV25-1 to TRBJ2-5; D is unresolved. This CDR3 has 15 residues. V was pared by 4 bases and J by 1 base, with 13 bases between. Germline loops: CDR1 MGHDK, CDR2 SYGVNS. The CDR3 here is CASSGNLVTQETQYF. In DNA, the CDR3 is TGTGCCAGCAGTGGCAACTTAGTAACCCAAGAGACCCAGTACTTC.

This clone occurred once. The chain joins TRBV11-2 to TRBJ2-7, with a weak D call TRBD2 (6 bases). Germline lookup yields CDR1 SGHAT and CDR2 FQNNGV. This CDR3 is built from 12 residues. V was shortened by 6 bases and J by 4 bases, with 10 bases between the two germline ends. The CDR3 DNA follows: TGTGCCAGCAGGGTGGGAGGTTACGAGCAGTACTTC. This encodes CASRVGGYEQYF. The variable domain in full, with the rest retrieved from reference TRBV11-2 and TRBJ2-7, is EAGVAQSPRYKIIEKRQSVAFWCNPISGHATLYWYQQILGQGPKLLIQFQNNGVVDDSQLPKDRFSAERLKGVDSTLKIQPAKLEDSAVYLCASRVGGYEQYFGPGTRLTVT.

The gene calls are TRBV4-1 and TRBJ2-1, with 10 bases fitting TRBD2. Germline V lookup: CDR1 MGHRA, CDR2 YSYEKL. The CDR3 covers 17 residues. Trimming removed 2 bases from V and 4 bases from J; junction bases left unmatched: 8. The CDR3 nucleotides read TGCGCCAGCAGCCAAAGCACCCAGCGGGGGGGGTACAATGAGCAGTTCTTC. Amino acid sequence: CASSQSTQRGGYNEQFF.

The V gene is TRBV11-2, the J gene TRBJ2-7, with D perhaps matching TRBD1 (7 bases). This CDR3 spans 14 amino acids. Trimming took off 5 bases at V and 8 bases at J, with 19 bases between the two ends. Germline loops: CDR1 SGHAT, CDR2 FQNNGV. The CDR3 DNA follows: TGTGCCAGCAGCGCGCGGGACAGTGGGGCCAAGCAGTACTTC. Protein sequence: CASSARDSGAKQYF.

The gene calls are TRBV18 and TRBJ2-7; tentatively, D is TRBD2 (5 bases). The CDR3 loop spans 14 amino acids. V was cut by 4 bases and J by 0 bases, with 10 bases left in between. Germline CDR1 reads KGHSH; CDR2 reads LQKENI. CDR3: CASSQSGSSYEQYF. The CDR3 region has the DNA TGTGCCAGCTCACAAAGCGGCAGCTCCTACGAGCAGTACTTC.

The gene calls are TRBV18 and TRBJ2-5; 9 nucleotides match TRBD1. Trimming removed 6 bases from V and 5 bases from J; junction bases left unmatched: 7. CDR1 and CDR2 from the germline V gene are KGHSH and LQKENI. The length of the CDR3 is 14 residues. The CDR3, as DNA: TGTGCCAGCTCCCGGGACAGGGCACGGGAGACCCAGTACTTC. Translated, it gives CASSRDRARETQYF.

The V call is TRBV19, the J call TRBJ1-2; no firm D call. Germline assignment: CDR1 LNHDA and CDR2 SQIVND (reference sequence). Trimming left V 4 bases short and J 4 bases short, with 16 bases between. This CDR3 comprises 15 residues. Written as DNA, the CDR3 is TGTGCCAGTAGTACCCTTCCTGGCGGAACCTATGGCTACACCTTC. Protein sequence: CASSTLPGGTYGYTF.

This clone was seen a handful of times. The gene calls are TRBV28 and TRBJ1-5; unclear D gene. Trimming removed 3 bases from V and 2 bases from J, with 17 bases in between. The CDR3 is 17 residues long. The germline gives CDR1 MDHEN, CDR2 SYDVKM. CDR3 nucleotides: TGTGCCAGCAGTTTTAAGCCCCATTTGCGGGGCAATCAGCCCCAGCATTTT. Protein product: CASSFKPHLRGNQPQHF.

The CDR3 DNA reads as TGTGCCAGCAGCTTGGCAATCTACGAGCAGTACTTC. Its protein product is CASSLAIYEQYF. The V call is TRBV5-6, the J call TRBJ2-7; D gene ambiguous. Trimming took 0 bases from V and 3 from J, leaving 4 bases between them. This CDR3 has 12 residues. Per the germline V gene, CDR1 is SGHDT and CDR2 is YYEEEE.

The rearrangement joins TRBV7-3 to TRBJ2-1, with 7 nucleotides matching TRBD2. V dropped 2 bases and J dropped 3; count of bases not matched to a gene: 10. The V gene's germline CDR1 is SGHTA and CDR2 FQGTGA. CDR3 length: 17 residues. CDR3 residues: CASSLYSSGQNYNEQFF. In DNA form, the CDR3 reads TGTGCCAGCAGCTTATATTCTAGCGGACAAAACTACAATGAGCAGTTCTTC.

In this sample, this clone turned up once. This sequence joins TRBV7-6 and TRBJ2-7, with D unresolved. Per germline, CDR1 SGHVS and CDR2 FNYEAQ. The V and J ends lost 3 bases and 3 bases respectively, with 12 bases between them. The CDR3 has 14 residues. The DNA for the CDR3 is TGTGCCAGCAGCTTGAGAAGCAACGGCTACGAGCAGTACTTC. Protein product: CASSLRSNGYEQYF.

The chain combines TRBV28 with TRBJ2-7; 8 bases match TRBD1. The germline CDR1 and CDR2 sequences are MDHEN and SYDVKM. Losses at the gene ends were 6 bases for V and 2 bases for J; bases not matched to a gene: 6. CDR3 size: 14 residues. The DNA of the CDR3 is TGTGCCAGCAGGGCGGACAGGGTGGCCTACGAGCAGTACTTC. Encoded protein: CASRADRVAYEQYF.

The chain joins TRBV14 to TRBJ2-1, with TRBD1 identical over 10 bases. The germline V gene has CDR1 SGHDN and CDR2 FVKESK. Losses at the gene ends were 1 base for V and 4 bases for J; bases not matched to a gene: 4. The CDR3 totals 16 residues. In nucleotides, the CDR3 is TGTGCCAGCAGCCAAGCGGGACAGGGGCCTTACAATGAGCAGTTCTTC. Encoded protein: CASSQAGQGPYNEQFF.

This chain joins TRBV28 and TRBJ2-3; D remains ambiguous. Germline V gene lookup returns CDR1 MDHEN and CDR2 SYDVKM. The CDR3 is 14 residues long. V shed 8 bases and J shed 0 bases, with 12 bases lying between them. The DNA of the CDR3 is TGTGCCAGCGCGGATAACCCTAGCACAGATACGCAGTATTTT. It encodes CASADNPSTDTQYF.

The rearrangement links TRBV4-1 to TRBJ2-7; D gene ambiguous. This CDR3 spans 15 amino acids. V was clipped by 0 bases and J by 0 bases, with 9 bases between them. Germline V gene data show CDR1 as MGHRA and CDR2 as YSYEKL. The CDR3 bases are TGCGCCAGCAGCCAAGAGCGGTTTAGCTCCTACGAGCAGTACTTC. Its protein is CASSQERFSSYEQYF.

This clone was counted only a few times. CDR3 sequence (DNA): TGCGCCAGTGCCACTAGCGGGGCCTACGAGCAGTACTTC. Amino acid sequence: CASATSGAYEQYF. The chain couples TRBV5-1 to TRBJ2-7; 10 nucleotides align to TRBD2. In germline, CDR1 is SGHRS, CDR2 YFSETQ. CDR3 length: 13 amino acids. The ends lost 8 bases at V and 2 bases at J; junction bases unmatched: 4.

The chain carries TRBV6-4 and TRBJ2-2; 8 nucleotides line up with TRBD2. J was trimmed by 1 base and V by 4 bases; bases with no gene match: 2. The germline V gene encodes CDR1 MRHNA and CDR2 SNTAGT. This CDR3 spans 15 amino acids. The CDR3 nucleotides read TGTGCCAGCAGTGTCACTAGCGGGAACACCGGGGAGCTGTTTTTT. Encoded protein: CASSVTSGNTGELFF.

The chain recombines TRBV7-8 with TRBJ2-7; 7 bases line up with TRBD2. V shed 0 bases and J 7 bases; nucleotides not matched to a gene: 3. The CDR3 runs 13 residues. Germline CDR1 reads SGHVS; CDR2 reads FQNEAQ. The CDR3 DNA follows: TGTGCCAGCAGCTTAGCCCTAGCGGTTGAGCAGTACTTC. It specifies CASSLALAVEQYF.